These T cell receptor beta chains were read from a single sample in a study of blood T cell repertoires in COVID-19. The table came from immunoSEQ multiplex PCR; TCRdb's copy has only in-frame clones and leaves some out. Of around 170,000 clones listed, around four fifths are singletons. The sequencing sample was made of peripheral blood. These receptors all stem from a man younger than 40 with active or convalescent COVID-19. Each CDR3 is given with its conserved first and last residue. D genes are given only for firm matches. Rows give clone size only sometimes, using once, few, many, or a class for an expanded clone.

d_gene: TRBD1; j_gene: TRBJ2-6; v_gene: TRBV9; abundance: .; CDR3aa: CASSDSPGTGTSGANVLTF; CDR3nt: TGTGCCAGCAGCGATAGCCCTGGGACAGGGACCTCTGGGGCCAACGTCCTGACTTTC
d_gene: .; j_gene: TRBJ2-2; v_gene: TRBV5-6; abundance: many; CDR3aa: CASSFMTAELFF; CDR3nt: TGTGCCAGCAGCTTTATGACAGCGGAGCTGTTTTTT
d_gene: TRBD2; j_gene: TRBJ2-3; v_gene: TRBV5-1; abundance: .; CDR3aa: CASSVYGAGGPTDTQYF; CDR3nt: TGCGCCAGCAGCGTATATGGGGCGGGGGGACCCACAGATACGCAGTATTTT
d_gene: .; j_gene: TRBJ2-7; v_gene: TRBV2; abundance: .; CDR3aa: CASSVYSYEQYF; CDR3nt: TGTGCCAGCAGTGTATACAGTTACGAGCAGTACTTC
d_gene: TRBD1; j_gene: TRBJ1-3; v_gene: TRBV15; abundance: .; CDR3aa: CATSRGETGGSGNTIYF; CDR3nt: TGTGCCACCAGCAGAGGTGAAACAGGGGGCTCTGGAAACACCATATATTTT
d_gene: .; j_gene: TRBJ2-5; v_gene: TRBV21-1; abundance: .; CDR3aa: CASSRGPLDSEAETQYF; CDR3nt: TGTGCCAGCAGCAGGGGGCCGCTGGACAGCGAGGCGGAGACCCAGTACTTC
d_gene: TRBD2; j_gene: TRBJ2-3; v_gene: TRBV3-1/TRBV3-2; abundance: .; CDR3aa: CASSQVQNDGRAGTDTQYF; CDR3nt: TGTGCCAGCAGCCAAGTTCAGAACGACGGGAGGGCCGGCACAGATACGCAGTATTTT
d_gene: .; j_gene: TRBJ1-6; v_gene: TRBV14; abundance: .; CDR3aa: CASSQDERNSPLHF; CDR3nt: TGTGCCAGCAGCCAAGATGAACGGAATTCACCCCTCCACTTT
d_gene: TRBD1; j_gene: TRBJ1-5; v_gene: TRBV19; abundance: few; CDR3aa: CASSTTGGHQPQHF; CDR3nt: TGTGCCAGTAGTACTACAGGGGGGCATCAGCCCCAGCATTTT
d_gene: .; j_gene: TRBJ2-2; v_gene: TRBV7-9; abundance: once; CDR3aa: CASSVKEWTATNTGELFF; CDR3nt: TGTGCCAGCAGCGTAAAGGAGTGGACAGCAACTAACACCGGGGAGCTGTTTTTT
d_gene: .; j_gene: TRBJ2-7; v_gene: TRBV4-1; abundance: few; CDR3aa: CASREREEQYF; CDR3nt: TGCGCCAGCAGGGAGAGGGAGGAGCAGTACTTC
d_gene: .; j_gene: TRBJ2-3; v_gene: TRBV27; abundance: .; CDR3aa: CASSHEGRDYPGAQYF; CDR3nt: TGTGCCAGCAGTCATGAGGGGCGGGACTACCCAGGGGCGCAGTATTTT
d_gene: .; j_gene: TRBJ1-1; v_gene: TRBV4-1; abundance: .; CDR3aa: CASSQEGAGAAFF; CDR3nt: TGCGCCAGCAGCCAAGAGGGGGCAGGCGCAGCTTTCTTT
d_gene: TRBD2; j_gene: TRBJ2-5; v_gene: TRBV30; abundance: .; CDR3aa: CAWSVRGGRVETQYF; CDR3nt: TGTGCCTGGAGTGTACGGGGGGGACGCGTGGAGACCCAGTACTTC
d_gene: TRBD2; j_gene: TRBJ2-1; v_gene: TRBV19; abundance: once; CDR3aa: CASSMGSGRVDNEQFF; CDR3nt: TGTGCCAGTAGTATGGGTAGCGGGAGGGTCGACAATGAGCAGTTCTTC
d_gene: .; j_gene: TRBJ1-1; v_gene: TRBV5-4; abundance: .; CDR3aa: CASSGQGIEAFF; CDR3nt: TGTGCCAGCAGCGGCCAGGGGATTGAAGCTTTCTTT
d_gene: TRBD1; j_gene: TRBJ2-2; v_gene: TRBV11-3; abundance: .; CDR3aa: CASSAQAWGQGRTGELFF; CDR3nt: TGTGCCAGCAGCGCCCAGGCGTGGGGACAGGGACGTACCGGGGAGCTGTTTTTT
d_gene: .; j_gene: TRBJ2-2; v_gene: TRBV14; abundance: .; CDR3aa: CASSLDANTGELFF; CDR3nt: TGTGCCAGCAGCCTAGACGCGAACACCGGGGAGCTGTTTTTT
d_gene: .; j_gene: TRBJ2-7; v_gene: TRBV4-1; abundance: .; CDR3aa: CASSQEPFRGGEQYF; CDR3nt: TGCGCCAGCAGCCAAGAACCCTTCCGGGGAGGCGAGCAGTACTTC
d_gene: .; j_gene: TRBJ1-2; v_gene: TRBV5-8; abundance: few; CDR3aa: CASSLDWESLYGYTF; CDR3nt: TGTGCCAGCAGCTTGGACTGGGAGTCTCTCTATGGCTACACCTTC
d_gene: TRBD2; j_gene: TRBJ2-3; v_gene: TRBV10-3; abundance: .; CDR3aa: CAISESELAEVVDTQYF; CDR3nt: TGTGCCATCAGTGAGTCGGAACTAGCGGAGGTCGTGGATACGCAGTATTTT
d_gene: TRBD1; j_gene: TRBJ2-2; v_gene: TRBV6-6; abundance: .; CDR3aa: CASRTGGTGELFF; CDR3nt: TGTGCCAGTCGGACAGGGGGTACCGGGGAGCTGTTTTTT
d_gene: .; j_gene: TRBJ2-5; v_gene: TRBV5-1; abundance: .; CDR3aa: CASSLGPDSQETQYF; CDR3nt: TGCGCCAGCAGCTTGGGTCCCGACAGCCAAGAGACCCAGTACTTC
d_gene: .; j_gene: TRBJ2-5; v_gene: TRBV19; abundance: .; CDR3aa: CASSIDLASQETQYF; CDR3nt: TGTGCCAGTAGTATAGATCTGGCATCCCAAGAGACCCAGTACTTC
d_gene: .; j_gene: TRBJ2-7; v_gene: TRBV2; abundance: .; CDR3aa: CASSVQGSYEQYF; CDR3nt: TGTGCCAGCAGTGTACAGGGCTCCTACGAGCAGTACTTC
d_gene: .; j_gene: TRBJ1-5; v_gene: TRBV5-5; abundance: .; CDR3aa: CASSLTGINQPQHF; CDR3nt: TGTGCCAGCAGCTTGACAGGGATTAATCAGCCCCAGCATTTT
d_gene: .; j_gene: TRBJ2-1; v_gene: TRBV7-9; abundance: .; CDR3aa: CASSLDAGRDEQFF; CDR3nt: TGTGCCAGCAGCTTAGATGCAGGGCGCGATGAGCAGTTCTTC
d_gene: .; j_gene: TRBJ2-4; v_gene: TRBV18; abundance: .; CDR3aa: CASSPPKTELIAKNIQYF; CDR3nt: TGTGCCAGCTCACCACCGAAGACAGAACTTATAGCCAAAAACATTCAGTACTTC
d_gene: .; j_gene: TRBJ2-7; v_gene: TRBV27; abundance: .; CDR3aa: CASRASGSGYYEQYF; CDR3nt: TGTGCCAGCAGGGCATCGGGGTCCGGATACTACGAGCAGTACTTC
d_gene: TRBD1; j_gene: TRBJ1-5; v_gene: TRBV5-1; abundance: .; CDR3aa: CASSLEGQGGQPQHF; CDR3nt: TGCGCCAGCAGCTTGGAGGGACAGGGGGGTCAGCCCCAGCATTTT
d_gene: .; j_gene: TRBJ2-3; v_gene: TRBV7-6; abundance: .; CDR3aa: CASSPLGLGGTDTQYF; CDR3nt: TGTGCCAGCAGCCCGTTGGGACTTGGAGGCACAGATACGCAGTATTTT
d_gene: .; j_gene: TRBJ2-7; v_gene: TRBV4-3; abundance: few; CDR3aa: CASSQEWEAASYEQYF; CDR3nt: TGCGCCAGCAGCCAAGAGTGGGAAGCGGCATCCTACGAGCAGTACTTC
d_gene: TRBD1; j_gene: TRBJ1-6; v_gene: TRBV7-9; abundance: .; CDR3aa: CASSSGTANSPLHF; CDR3nt: TGTGCCAGCAGCTCTGGGACAGCTAATTCACCCCTCCACTTT
d_gene: .; j_gene: TRBJ1-1; v_gene: TRBV30; abundance: .; CDR3aa: CAWRILFEAFF; CDR3nt: TGTGCCTGGAGAATCCTCTTCGAAGCTTTCTTT
d_gene: .; j_gene: TRBJ1-3; v_gene: TRBV5-1; abundance: .; CDR3aa: CASRTATGSSGNTIYF; CDR3nt: TGCGCCAGCAGAACCGCTACAGGTAGCTCTGGAAACACCATATATTTT
d_gene: .; j_gene: TRBJ1-2; v_gene: TRBV30; abundance: .; CDR3aa: CAWSHQADGYTF; CDR3nt: TGTGCCTGGAGCCATCAGGCAGATGGCTACACCTTC
d_gene: .; j_gene: TRBJ1-5; v_gene: TRBV19; abundance: .; CDR3aa: CASKEQGAGSNQPQHF; CDR3nt: TGTGCCAGTAAGGAACAGGGCGCAGGTAGCAATCAGCCCCAGCATTTT
d_gene: TRBD1; j_gene: TRBJ1-5; v_gene: TRBV3-1/TRBV3-2; abundance: .; CDR3aa: CASSLDRGQPQHF; CDR3nt: TGTGCCAGCAGCCTAGACAGGGGACAGCCCCAGCATTTT
d_gene: .; j_gene: TRBJ2-3; v_gene: TRBV21-1; abundance: .; CDR3aa: CASSKTGVHCSDTQYF; CDR3nt: TGTGCCAGCAGCAAGACAGGGGTACACTGTTCAGATACGCAGTATTTT
d_gene: TRBD1; j_gene: TRBJ1-2; v_gene: TRBV5-8; abundance: few; CDR3aa: CASSLDRGIRGYTF; CDR3nt: TGTGCCAGCAGCTTAGACAGGGGAATAAGAGGCTACACCTTC
d_gene: TRBD1; j_gene: TRBJ1-2; v_gene: TRBV7-6; abundance: .; CDR3aa: CASSPRTGGSYGYTF; CDR3nt: TGTGCCAGCAGCCCTCGGACAGGGGGCTCCTATGGCTACACCTTC
d_gene: TRBD2; j_gene: TRBJ2-7; v_gene: TRBV2; abundance: .; CDR3aa: CASSEASGYEQYF; CDR3nt: TGTGCCAGCAGTGAGGCTAGCGGCTACGAGCAGTACTTC
d_gene: .; j_gene: TRBJ1-1; v_gene: TRBV12-3/TRBV12-4; abundance: .; CDR3aa: CASSFGSFTEAFF; CDR3nt: TGTGCCAGCAGTTTTGGCTCCTTTACTGAAGCTTTCTTT
d_gene: .; j_gene: TRBJ2-2; v_gene: TRBV5-1; abundance: .; CDR3aa: CASSLAVGAPSTGELFF; CDR3nt: TGCGCCAGCAGCTTGGCCGTGGGGGCGCCGAGCACCGGGGAGCTGTTTTTT
d_gene: TRBD1; j_gene: TRBJ2-7; v_gene: TRBV19; abundance: .; CDR3aa: CASSIRDSTYEQYF; CDR3nt: TGTGCCAGTAGTATCCGGGACAGTACCTACGAGCAGTACTTC
d_gene: TRBD1; j_gene: TRBJ1-1; v_gene: TRBV5-1; abundance: .; CDR3aa: CASGDRGLGTEAFF; CDR3nt: TGCGCCAGCGGCGACAGGGGGCTCGGCACTGAAGCTTTCTTT
d_gene: TRBD1; j_gene: TRBJ1-2; v_gene: TRBV6-1; abundance: .; CDR3aa: CATQTGNLKGYTF; CDR3nt: TGTGCCACCCAGACAGGGAATCTCAAGGGCTACACCTTC
d_gene: .; j_gene: TRBJ1-1; v_gene: TRBV10-3; abundance: .; CDR3aa: CAISDRGHTEAFF; CDR3nt: TGTGCCATCAGTGACAGGGGCCACACTGAAGCTTTCTTT
d_gene: TRBD2; j_gene: TRBJ2-3; v_gene: TRBV6-4; abundance: .; CDR3aa: CASSELAGATDTQYF; CDR3nt: TGTGCCAGCAGTGAACTAGCGGGAGCCACAGATACGCAGTATTTT
d_gene: .; j_gene: TRBJ2-6; v_gene: TRBV6-5; abundance: .; CDR3aa: CASSPGLALFDVLTF; CDR3nt: TGTGCCAGCAGCCCGGGGCTAGCGCTGTTCGACGTCCTGACTTTC
d_gene: .; j_gene: TRBJ1-1; v_gene: TRBV2; abundance: once; CDR3aa: CASSVQGTYMNTEAFF; CDR3nt: TGTGCCAGCAGTGTACAGGGAACTTACATGAACACTGAAGCTTTCTTT
d_gene: TRBD2; j_gene: TRBJ2-1; v_gene: TRBV7-8; abundance: .; CDR3aa: CASSFLAGEQFF; CDR3nt: TGTGCCAGCAGCTTTTTAGCGGGAGAGCAGTTCTTC
d_gene: TRBD1; j_gene: TRBJ1-3; v_gene: TRBV5-4; abundance: once; CDR3aa: CASSLTGTGNTIYF; CDR3nt: TGTGCCAGCAGCCTGACAGGGACCGGAAACACCATATATTTT